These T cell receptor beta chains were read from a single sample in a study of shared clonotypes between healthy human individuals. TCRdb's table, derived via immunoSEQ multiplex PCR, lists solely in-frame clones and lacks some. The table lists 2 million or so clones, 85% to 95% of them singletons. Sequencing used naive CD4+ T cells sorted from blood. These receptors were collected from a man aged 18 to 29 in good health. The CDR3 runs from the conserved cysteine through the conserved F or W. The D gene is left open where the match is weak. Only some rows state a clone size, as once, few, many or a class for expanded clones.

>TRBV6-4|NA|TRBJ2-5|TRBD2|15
CASSDLASGGGTQYF
TGTGCCAGCAGTGACTTGGCTAGCGGGGGCGGGACCCAGTACTTC
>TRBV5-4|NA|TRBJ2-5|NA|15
CASSLSRQLQETQYF
TGTGCCAGCAGCTTGTCTAGACAGCTCCAAGAGACCCAGTACTTC
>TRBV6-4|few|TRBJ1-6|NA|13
CASSDSMGSPLHF
TGTGCCAGCAGTGACTCTATGGGGTCACCCCTCCACTTT
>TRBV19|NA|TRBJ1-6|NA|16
CASSMVHISSGSPLHF
TGTGCCAGTAGTATGGTTCACATATCTAGTGGCTCACCCCTCCACTTT
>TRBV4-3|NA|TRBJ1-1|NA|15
CASSQELRGDTEAFF
TGCGCCAGCAGCCAAGAACTCCGGGGGGACACTGAAGCTTTCTTT
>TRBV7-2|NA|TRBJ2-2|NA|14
CASSPGGDTGELFF
TGTGCCAGCAGCCCCGGTGGGGACACCGGGGAGCTGTTTTTT
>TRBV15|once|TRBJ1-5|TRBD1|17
CATSRGSGGGFSQPQHF
TGTGCCACCAGCAGAGGATCAGGGGGCGGCTTTTCTCAGCCCCAGCATTTT
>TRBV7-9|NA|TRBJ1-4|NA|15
CASSLLNQGNEKLFF
TGTGCCAGCAGCCTCTTAAACCAGGGGAATGAAAAACTGTTTTTT
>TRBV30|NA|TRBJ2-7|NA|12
CAWGLGPYEQYF
TGTGCCTGGGGCCTGGGTCCCTACGAGCAGTACTTC
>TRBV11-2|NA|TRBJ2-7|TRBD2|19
CASSLDGRDPGLAVYEQYF
TGTGCCAGCAGCTTAGATGGCCGTGATCCGGGACTAGCGGTCTACGAGCAGTACTTC
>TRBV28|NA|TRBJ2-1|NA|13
CASTLKSYNEQFF
TGTGCCAGCACTCTGAAATCCTACAATGAGCAGTTCTTC
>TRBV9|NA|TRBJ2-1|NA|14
CASSVEGTNNEQFF
TGTGCCAGCAGCGTAGAGGGGACAAACAATGAGCAGTTCTTC
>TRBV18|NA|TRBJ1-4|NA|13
CASSQGLNEKLFF
TGTGCCAGCTCACAGGGGTTAAATGAAAAACTGTTTTTT
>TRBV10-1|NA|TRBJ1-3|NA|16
CASSEGRLLNGNTIYF
TGCGCCAGCAGTGAGGGACGGCTCCTGAATGGAAACACCATATATTTT
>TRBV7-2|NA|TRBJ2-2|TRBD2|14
CASRGRVVAGELFF
TGTGCCAGCAGGGGGAGGGTGGTCGCCGGGGAGCTGTTTTTT
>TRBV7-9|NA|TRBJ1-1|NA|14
CASSLEGVEGEAFF
TGTGCCAGCAGCTTAGAGGGGGTTGAGGGTGAAGCTTTCTTT
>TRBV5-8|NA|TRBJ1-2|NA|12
CASTRATYGYTF
TGTGCCAGCACACGAGCCACCTATGGCTACACCTTC
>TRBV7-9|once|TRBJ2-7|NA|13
CASSPDSPYEQYF
TGTGCCAGCAGCCCCGACAGCCCCTACGAGCAGTACTTC
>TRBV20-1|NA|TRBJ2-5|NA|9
CSFAKTQYF
TGCAGCTTCGCTAAGACCCAGTACTTC
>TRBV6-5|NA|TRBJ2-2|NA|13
CASSVGGPGELFF
TGTGCCAGCAGTGTGGGGGGACCCGGGGAGCTGTTTTTT
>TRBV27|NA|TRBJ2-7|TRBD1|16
CASSPLSTDRQYEQYF
TGTGCCAGCAGTCCACTCTCCACGGACAGGCAGTACGAGCAGTACTTC
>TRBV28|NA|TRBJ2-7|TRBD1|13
CASSPADRAEQYF
TGTGCCAGCAGTCCCGCGGACAGGGCCGAGCAGTACTTC
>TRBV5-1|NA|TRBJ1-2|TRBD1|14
CASAGTGGLYGYTF
TGCGCCAGCGCCGGGACAGGCGGACTGTATGGCTACACCTTC
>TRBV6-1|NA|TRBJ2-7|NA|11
CASSASYEQYF
TGTGCCAGCAGTGCCTCCTACGAGCAGTACTTC
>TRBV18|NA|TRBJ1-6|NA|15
CASSPPSQGGSPLHF
TGTGCCAGCTCACCACCTTCCCAGGGAGGTTCACCCCTCCACTTT
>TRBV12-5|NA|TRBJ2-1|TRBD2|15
CASVPAGVGRNEQFF
TGTGCTAGTGTTCCAGCGGGAGTCGGACGCAATGAGCAGTTCTTC
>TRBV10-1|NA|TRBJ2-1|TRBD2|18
CASSESGTSVSPYNEQFF
TGCGCCAGCAGTGAGTCTGGGACTAGCGTTAGTCCCTACAATGAGCAGTTCTTC
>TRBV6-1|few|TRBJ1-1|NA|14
CASSAWRLNTEAFF
TGTGCCAGCAGTGCGTGGAGGCTGAACACTGAAGCTTTCTTT
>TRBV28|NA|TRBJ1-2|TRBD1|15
CASSSGTGGPYGYTF
TGTGCCAGCAGCTCCGGGACAGGGGGCCCATATGGCTACACCTTC
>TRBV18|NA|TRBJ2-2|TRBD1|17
CASSSPGQGAFSGELFF
TGTGCCAGCTCATCGCCGGGACAGGGGGCGTTTTCCGGGGAGCTGTTTTTT
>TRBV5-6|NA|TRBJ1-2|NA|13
CASSRGGLYGYTF
TGTGCCAGCAGCCGAGGGGGACTATATGGCTACACCTTC
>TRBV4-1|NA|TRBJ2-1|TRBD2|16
CASSQDAGGAYNEQFF
TGCGCCAGCAGCCAAGACGCGGGAGGGGCCTACAATGAGCAGTTCTTC
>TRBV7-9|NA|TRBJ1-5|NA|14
CASSLGVANQPQHF
TGTGCCAGCTCTCTGGGGGTAGCAAATCAGCCCCAGCATTTT
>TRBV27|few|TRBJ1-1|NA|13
CASSLLGNTEAFF
TGTGCCAGCAGTTTGTTGGGGAACACTGAAGCTTTCTTT
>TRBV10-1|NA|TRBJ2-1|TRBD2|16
CASSESLAGGANEQFF
TGCGCCAGCAGTGAGTCTTTAGCGGGAGGGGCCAATGAGCAGTTCTTC
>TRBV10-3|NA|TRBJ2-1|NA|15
CAISETTGGYNEQFF
TGTGCCATCAGTGAGACCACTGGGGGCTACAATGAGCAGTTCTTC
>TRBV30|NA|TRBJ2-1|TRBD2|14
CAWSPGLADNEQFF
TGTGCCTGGAGTCCCGGACTAGCGGATAATGAGCAGTTCTTC
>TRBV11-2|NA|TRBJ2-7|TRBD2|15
CASSLDLAGVGEQYF
TGTGCCAGCAGCTTAGATCTAGCGGGAGTAGGCGAGCAGTACTTC